This TCR beta chain was obtained from a study of blood T cell repertoires in COVID-19. About the research overall: From the United States, Italy and Spain came samples of acute and convalescent COVID-19.

TCRdb's copy holds only in-frame clones and misses some; the assay was immunoSEQ multiplex PCR. The table lists approximately 200,000 clones, 75% to 90% of them singletons. Germline-derived CDR1 and CDR2 are LGHDT and YNNKEL (reference sequence). V gave up 1 base and J gave up 7 bases, with 8 bases separating them. The CDR3 is 13 residues long. Participant-given clinical history determined each cohort assignment. This receptor was obtained from a man in his forties who had recovered from COVID-19. The source material was PBMCs or T cells enriched from blood (not recorded which). V gene TRBV3-1 (or the pseudogene TRBV3-2) combines with J gene TRBJ2-1, with unresolved D. The chain's CDR3 is CASSQGRSNEQFF. The CDR3 DNA is TGTGCCAGCAGCCAAGGGCGGTCGAATGAGCAGTTCTTC.